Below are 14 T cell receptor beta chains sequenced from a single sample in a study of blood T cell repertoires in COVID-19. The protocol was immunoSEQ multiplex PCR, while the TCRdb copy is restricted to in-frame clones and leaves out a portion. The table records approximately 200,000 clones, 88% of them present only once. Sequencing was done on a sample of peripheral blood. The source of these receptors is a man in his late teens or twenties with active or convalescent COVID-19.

CDR3 region: CASSQYNSPLHF. Written as DNA, the CDR3 is TGTGCCAGCAGCCAATATAATTCACCCCTCCACTTT. J is TRBJ1-6 and V is TRBV7-9; D unclear. The CDR3 totals 12 residues. Trimming cost V 5 bases and J 4 bases, with 3 bases left between them. Per the germline V gene, CDR1 is SEHNR and CDR2 is FQNEAQ (reference sequence).

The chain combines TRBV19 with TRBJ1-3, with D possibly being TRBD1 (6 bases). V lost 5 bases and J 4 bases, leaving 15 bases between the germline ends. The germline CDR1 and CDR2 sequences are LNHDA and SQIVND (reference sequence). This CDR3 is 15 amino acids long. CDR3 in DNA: TGTGCCAGTAGTTTCCTACAGGGATCCGGAAACACCATATATTTT. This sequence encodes CASSFLQGSGNTIYF. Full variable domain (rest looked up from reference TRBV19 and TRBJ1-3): DGGITQSPKYLFRKEGQNVTLSCEQNLNHDAMYWYRQDPGQGLRLIYYSQIVNDFQKGDIAEGYSVSREKKESFPLTVTSAQKNPTAFYLCASSFLQGSGNTIYFGEGSWLTVV.

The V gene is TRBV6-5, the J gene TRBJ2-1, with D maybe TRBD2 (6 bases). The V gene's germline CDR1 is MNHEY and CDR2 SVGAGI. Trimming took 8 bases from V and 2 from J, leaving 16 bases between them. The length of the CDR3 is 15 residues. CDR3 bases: TGTGCCAGCGCCCGCGGGACTCTAGCCTACAATGAGCAGTTCTTC. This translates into CASARGTLAYNEQFF.

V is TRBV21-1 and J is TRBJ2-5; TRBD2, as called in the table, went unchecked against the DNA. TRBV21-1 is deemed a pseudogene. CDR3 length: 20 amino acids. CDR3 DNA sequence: TGTGCCAGCAGCAAATGGAGTCTAGCGGGAGTGGCGGGTGTACAAGAGACCCAGTACTTC. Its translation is CASSKWSLAGVAGVQETQYF.

CDR3 amino acids: CASSPLDSQPQHF. CDR3 nucleotides: TGTGCCAGCTCACCACTCGACAGTCAGCCCCAGCATTTT. The genes are TRBV18 and TRBJ1-5, with D possibly TRBD1 on 5 matching bases. Trimming shortened V by 1 base and J by 6 bases, and 7 bases separated the two germline ends. Germline CDR1 is KGHSH and CDR2 is LQKENI. The CDR3 extends over 13 amino acids.

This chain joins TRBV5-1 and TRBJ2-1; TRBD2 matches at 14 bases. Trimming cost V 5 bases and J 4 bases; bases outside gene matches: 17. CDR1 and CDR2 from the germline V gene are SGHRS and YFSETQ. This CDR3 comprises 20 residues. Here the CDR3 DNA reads TGCGCCAGCAGTTTTACCGGGACTAGCGGGAGTTCCCGGATGTACAATGAGCAGTTCTTC. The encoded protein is CASSFTGTSGSSRMYNEQFF. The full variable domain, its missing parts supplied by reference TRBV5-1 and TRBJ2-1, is KAGVTQTPRYLIKTRGQQVTLSCSPISGHRSVSWYQQTPGQGLQFLFEYFSETQRNKGNFPGRFSGRQFSNSRSEMNVSTLELGDSALYLCASSFTGTSGSSRMYNEQFFGPGTRLTVL.

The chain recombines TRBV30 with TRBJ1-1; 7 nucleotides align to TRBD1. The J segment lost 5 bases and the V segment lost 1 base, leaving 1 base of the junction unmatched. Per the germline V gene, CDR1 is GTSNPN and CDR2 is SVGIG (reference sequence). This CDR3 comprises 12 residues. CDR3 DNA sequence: TGTGCCTGGAGTGACAGGGGTACTGAAGCTTTCTTT. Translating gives CAWSDRGTEAFF.

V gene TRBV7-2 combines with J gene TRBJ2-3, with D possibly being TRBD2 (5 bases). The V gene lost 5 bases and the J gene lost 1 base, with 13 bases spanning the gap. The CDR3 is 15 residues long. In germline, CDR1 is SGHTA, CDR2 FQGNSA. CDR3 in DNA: TGTGCCAGCAGCCCAACTAGTAGGCGCACAGATACGCAGTATTTT. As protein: CASSPTSRRTDTQYF.

The CDR3 loop is CASSVPGGGYTF. The CDR3, as DNA: TGTGCCAGCAGTGTACCAGGGGGCGGCTACACCTTC. This sequence joins TRBV2 and TRBJ1-2; 8 nucleotides align to TRBD1. CDR1 is SNHLY and CDR2 is FYNNEI in the germline V gene. This CDR3 is built from 12 residues. V gave up 4 bases and J gave up 8 bases; unmatched junction bases: 3.

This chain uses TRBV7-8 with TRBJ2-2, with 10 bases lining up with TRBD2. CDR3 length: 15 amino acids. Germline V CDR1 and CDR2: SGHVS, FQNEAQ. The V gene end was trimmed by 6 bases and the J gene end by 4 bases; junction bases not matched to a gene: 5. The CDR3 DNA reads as TGTGCCAGCAGGGGGGGACTAGCGCTCACCGGGGAGCTGTTTTTT. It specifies CASRGGLALTGELFF.

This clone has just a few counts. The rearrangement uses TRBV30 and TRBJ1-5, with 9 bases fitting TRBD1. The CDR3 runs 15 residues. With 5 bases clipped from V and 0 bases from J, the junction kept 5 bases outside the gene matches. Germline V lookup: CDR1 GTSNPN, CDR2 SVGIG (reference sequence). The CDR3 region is CAWGQGINSNQPQHF. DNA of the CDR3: TGTGCCTGGGGACAGGGGATCAATAGCAATCAGCCCCAGCATTTT.

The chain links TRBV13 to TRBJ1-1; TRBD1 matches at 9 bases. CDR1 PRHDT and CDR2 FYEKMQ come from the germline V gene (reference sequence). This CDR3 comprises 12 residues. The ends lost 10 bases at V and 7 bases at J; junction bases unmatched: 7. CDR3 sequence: CATSDRGVEAFF. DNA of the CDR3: TGTGCCACCTCGGACAGGGGTGTTGAAGCTTTCTTT. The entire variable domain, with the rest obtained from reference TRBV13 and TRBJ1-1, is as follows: AAGVIQSPRHLIKEKRETATLKCYPIPRHDTVYWYQQGPGQDPQFLISFYEKMQSDKGSIPDRFSAQQFSDYHSELNMSSLELGDSALYFCATSDRGVEAFFGQGTRLTVV.

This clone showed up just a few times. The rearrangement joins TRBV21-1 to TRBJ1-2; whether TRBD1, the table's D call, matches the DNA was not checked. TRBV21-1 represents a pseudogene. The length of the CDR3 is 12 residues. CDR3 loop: CASSKGPNGYTF. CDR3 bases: TGTGCCAGCAGCAAAGGGCCCAATGGCTACACCTTC.

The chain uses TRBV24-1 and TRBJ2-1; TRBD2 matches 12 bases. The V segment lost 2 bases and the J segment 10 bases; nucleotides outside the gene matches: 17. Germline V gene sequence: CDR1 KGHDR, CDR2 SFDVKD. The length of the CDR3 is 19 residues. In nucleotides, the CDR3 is TGTGCCACCAGTGATTCCTTGCCTAGCGGGAGGGCCATTTTCGGGGAGCAGTTCTTC. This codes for CATSDSLPSGRAIFGEQFF.